Sequencing of this TCR beta chain was carried out in a study of blood T cell repertoires in COVID-19. The overall study: Researchers got acute and convalescent COVID-19 samples from the United States, Italy and Spain. Sample material is recorded as cDNA or gDNA derived from T cells, B-cell-depleted T cells, or PBMCs.

Original methodology: Amplifying reference gene primers gave estimates of nucleated cell counts. Clones were sequenced by immunoSEQ multiplex PCR, and TCRdb holds only the in-frame ones, with some missing. For V, J and clone size, that table is used; D and trimming come from the DNA. The sample shows around 98,000 clones, 75% to 85% of them seen only once. This clone showed up many times. The CDR3 runs to 15 residues. The germline V gene has CDR1 MNHEY and CDR2 SVGAGI. The V and J ends lost 5 bases and 0 bases respectively, with 8 bases between them. The TCR sequence derives from a man in his 70s with acute or convalescent COVID-19. The chain recombines TRBV6-5 with TRBJ2-6; D gene unclear. The sample comprised peripheral blood. The DNA for the CDR3 is TGTGCCAGCAGTCCAGTAATCTCTGGGGCCAACGTCCTGACTTTC. This encodes CASSPVISGANVLTF.